This TCR beta chain stems from a study of response to subunit inactivated influenza vaccine. Study-wide results and caveats: The authors suggested that few new T cells are recruited per seasonal influenza vaccination.

TCRdb fed the RT-PCR reads into MiXCR, producing one record per CDR3 protein. The sample has roughly 570,000 distinct CDR3 sequences; 13% to 15% are singletons. Of note for this clonotype: The target antigen is unknown.

Germline CDR1 and CDR2: DFQATT and SNEGSKA (reference sequence). J gave up 5 bases and V 4 bases, and 4 bases lay outside the gene matches. The CDR3 runs 14 residues. The rearrangement joins TRBV20-1 to TRBJ2-5; 13 nucleotides match TRBD2. The receptor's source is a man between 45 and 60 years old who received an inactivated influenza vaccine. Sequencing was performed on PBMCs from blood, taken roughly 13 days after vaccination. This CDR3 reads CSAKRLAGGETQYF. The CDR3 DNA is TGCAGTGCTAAGCGACTAGCGGGAGGTGAGACCCAGTACTTC.